A single T cell receptor (beta chain) is shown here with its context. Clones were sequenced by immunoSEQ multiplex PCR, and TCRdb holds only the in-frame ones, with some missing. The profile covers about 56,000 clones, with around 80% appearing a single time and approximately 3.3% taken by the ten largest. This sample was taken from a study of OX40 agonist ivuxolimab in advanced cancers. This clonotype originated in an adult with an advanced solid tumor such as melanoma, head and neck, liver or kidney cancer. The material sequenced was CD4+ or CD8+ T cells sorted from blood, taken in a trial of the OX40 agonist ivuxolimab.

The CDR3 reads CASSVGTNVPLTEQYF. The CDR3 DNA sequence: TGTGCCAGCAGCGTCGGAACGAACGTCCCCCTTACGGAGCAGTACTTC. The V gene is TRBV9, the J gene TRBJ2-7; D gene uncertain. The CDR3 covers 16 residues. V shed 2 bases and J shed 7 bases, with 22 bases lying between them. Germline V gene sequence: CDR1 SGDLS, CDR2 YYNGEE.